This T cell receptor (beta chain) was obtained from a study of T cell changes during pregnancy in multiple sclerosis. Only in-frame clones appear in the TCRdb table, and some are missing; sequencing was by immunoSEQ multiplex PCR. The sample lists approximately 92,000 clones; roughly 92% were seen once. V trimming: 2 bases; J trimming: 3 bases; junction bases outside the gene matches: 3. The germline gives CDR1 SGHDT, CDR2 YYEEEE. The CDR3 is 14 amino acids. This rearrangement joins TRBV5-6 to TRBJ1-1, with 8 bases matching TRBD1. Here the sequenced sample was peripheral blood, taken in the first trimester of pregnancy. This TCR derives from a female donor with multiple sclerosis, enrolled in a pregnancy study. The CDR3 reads CASSFGQGYTEAFF. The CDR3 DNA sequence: TGTGCCAGCAGCTTTGGACAGGGATACACTGAAGCTTTCTTT. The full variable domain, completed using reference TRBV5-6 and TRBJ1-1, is DAGVTQSPTHLIKTRGQQVTLRCSPKSGHDTVSWYQQALGQGPQFIFQYYEEEERQRGNFPDRFSGHQFPNYSSELNVNALLLGDSALYLCASSFGQGYTEAFFGQGTRLTVV.